Shown below are 2 T cell receptor beta chains from a single sample sequenced in a study of cytomegalovirus exposure and HLA in healthy donors (dated by TCRdb to about 2017). Receptor libraries were prepared by the immunoSEQ multiplex PCR assay. For the multiplex PCR, a mixture combining 60 forward primers for TCR Vbeta segments and 13 reverse primers for TCR Jbeta segments was used. This is the immuneACCESS table as TCRdb keeps it, with only in-frame sequences that have V and J called. A part of the clones is gone; compared with another copy, unresolved V genes explain less than half, and the rest is unexplained. Across this sample there are around 150,000 clones, with around 79% seen only once. The ten largest clonotypes hold more than 1.2% of the sample. Sequenced input: PBMCs. The origin of the receptors is a man aged 18 to 35 in good health and CMV-seronegative.

The gene calls are TRBV6-4 and TRBJ2-2; the match to TRBD2 covers 11 bases. The V gene end was trimmed by 0 bases and the J gene end by 3 bases; junction bases not matched to a gene: 0. CDR3 length equals 16 residues. CDR1 MRHNA and CDR2 SNTAGT come from the germline V gene. Here the CDR3 DNA reads TGTGCCAGCAGTGACTCTAGCGGGAGGGACACCGGGGAGCTGTTTTTT. Residues: CASSDSSGRDTGELFF.

This chain uses TRBV6-1 with TRBJ2-7, with D possibly matching TRBD1 (5 bases). Germline V lookup: CDR1 MNHNS, CDR2 SASEGT. V dropped 8 bases and J dropped 3 bases, with 11 bases sitting between them. The CDR3 covers 12 residues. DNA for the CDR3: TGTGCCAGCCTCGACAGCCGCTACGAGCAGTACTTC. It codes for CASLDSRYEQYF.